This T cell receptor (beta chain) emerged from a study of OX40 agonist ivuxolimab in advanced cancers. Sequencing was performed with immunoSEQ multiplex PCR; in TCRdb, only in-frame clones are kept and a portion is missing. The profile shows 50,000 or so clones, about four fifths of them singletons. Germline CDR1 and CDR2: MNHEY and SMNVEV (reference sequence). The CDR3 loop spans 13 amino acids. Trimming pared 2 bases from V and 9 bases from J, leaving 10 bases between. The chain couples TRBV27 to TRBJ2-2; D is unclear. The origin of this receptor is an adult with an advanced solid tumor such as melanoma, head and neck, liver or kidney cancer. Sequenced here: CD4+ or CD8+ T cells sorted from blood, sampled in a trial of the OX40 agonist ivuxolimab. CDR3 coding DNA: TGTGCCAGCAGTTTAGGCCCCCACCGGGAGCTGTTTTTT. Translation: CASSLGPHRELFF.